This passage covers 12 T cell receptor beta chains from one sample sequenced in a study of cytomegalovirus exposure and HLA in healthy donors. Researchers ran the PCR with 60 Vbeta and 13 Jbeta primers. The assay was immunoSEQ multiplex PCR, and TCRdb's table has in-frame clones only and misses some. The repertoire has about 98,000 clones, 70% of them found once; the top ten carry roughly 2.5%. The sequenced sample consisted of PBMCs. These receptors were taken from a man aged 45-65 years in good health and CMV-seronegative.

V usage is TRBV6-5 and J usage is TRBJ1-1, with 8 bases matching TRBD1. V was clipped by 4 bases and J by 5 bases; unmatched bases: 6. The CDR3 has 14 amino acids. From germline, CDR1 is MNHEY and CDR2 SVGAGI. CDR3 region: CASSSTGADTEAFF. For the CDR3, the DNA is TGTGCCAGCAGTTCGACAGGGGCCGATACTGAAGCTTTCTTT.

The chain carries TRBV5-1 and TRBJ2-4; 12 positions agree with TRBD2. CDR1 and CDR2 (germline): SGHRS, YFSETQ. With V trimmed by 4 bases and J by 8 bases, 4 bases remained unmatched. This CDR3 contains 14 residues. The CDR3 region is CASSPRLAGDIQYF. The CDR3 DNA sequence: TGCGCCAGCAGCCCCCGACTAGCGGGAGACATTCAGTACTTC.

The gene calls are TRBV29-1 and TRBJ2-3; D not resolved. This CDR3 contains 13 residues. Germline-derived CDR1 and CDR2 are SQVTM and ANQGSEA. The ends were cut back, 0 bases at V and 3 bases at J, with 7 bases in the middle. The CDR3 loop reads CSVEEFETDTQYF. CDR3 DNA: TGCAGCGTTGAAGAGTTCGAGACAGATACGCAGTATTTT.

This sequence joins TRBV19 and TRBJ2-2; 9 bases line up with TRBD2. The V segment lost 6 bases and the J segment 7 bases; nucleotides outside the gene matches: 15. The CDR3 covers 17 residues. Germline V CDR1 and CDR2: LNHDA, SQIVND (reference sequence). DNA for the CDR3: TGTGCCAGTAGCCGAGGGGGGAGCGGGAGGTTCGGCGGGGAGCTGTTTTTT. It translates to CASSRGGSGRFGGELFF.

The V call is TRBV5-1, the J call TRBJ2-5, with D perhaps TRBD2 (5 bases). The CDR3 sequence is 16 residues long. Trimming shortened V by 0 bases and J by 4 bases, and 16 bases separated the two germline ends. Looked up from germline, CDR1 is SGHRS and CDR2 is YFSETQ. In DNA, the CDR3 is TGCGCCAGCAGCTTGGGAAATGGTCCAGCGGTAGAGACCCAGTACTTC. As protein: CASSLGNGPAVETQYF.

CDR3 DNA: TGCGCCAGCAGCGTCGGGCCCGGGACAAAGGCGAAGGGTGGCTACACCTTC. Its translation: CASSVGPGTKAKGGYTF. The chain links TRBV5-1 to TRBJ1-2; maybe TRBD1 (6 bases). Germline V gene data show CDR1 as SGHRS and CDR2 as YFSETQ. V dropped 4 bases and J dropped 7 bases, with 26 bases sitting between them. This CDR3 has 17 amino acids.

This chain joins TRBV7-3 and TRBJ1-1; no firm D call. The V gene's germline CDR1 is SGHTA and CDR2 FQGTGA. Trimming left V 5 bases short and J 2 bases short, with 9 bases between. This CDR3 comprises 13 residues. The CDR3 loop is CASSITENTEAFF. For the CDR3, the DNA is TGTGCCAGCAGCATCACAGAAAACACTGAAGCTTTCTTT.

The rearrangement uses TRBV2 and TRBJ1-2; 7 nucleotides match TRBD1. Trimming at V came to 8 bases and at J to 3 bases, leaving 12 bases not matched to a gene. This CDR3 contains 15 residues. The germline CDR1 and CDR2 sequences are SNHLY and FYNNEI. The CDR3 coding sequence is TGTGCCAGCTATGGGGCAGCAGGGGGATACTATGGCTACACCTTC. Residues: CASYGAAGGYYGYTF.

This clone occurred once. The rearrangement links TRBV27 to TRBJ2-1, with 10 positions matching TRBD1. The J segment lost 3 bases and the V segment lost 3 bases, leaving 8 bases of the junction unmatched. This CDR3 region has 17 residues. The germline gives CDR1 MNHEY, CDR2 SMNVEV (reference sequence). The CDR3 coding sequence is TGTGCCAGCAGTTTCCGACGACAGGGGGCAATCTACAATGAGCAGTTCTTC. Its translation is CASSFRRQGAIYNEQFF.

The V and J genes are TRBV18 and TRBJ2-7, with D unclear. Between the trimmed V and J ends, which lost 4 bases and 2 bases, there was a span of 6 bases. The V gene's germline CDR1 is KGHSH and CDR2 LQKENI. The CDR3 is made up of 12 amino acids. CDR3: CASSQQPYEQYF. DNA of the CDR3: TGTGCCAGCTCACAACAGCCCTACGAGCAGTACTTC.

In its sample, this clone was seen many times. The V gene is TRBV2, the J gene TRBJ2-3; 7 bases map to TRBD1. There are 16 residues in the CDR3. The germline gives CDR1 SNHLY, CDR2 FYNNEI. Germline trimming cut 6 bases from V and 0 bases from J; bases unmatched to any gene: 9. CDR3: CASRAGNRGSTDTQYF. In DNA form, the CDR3 reads TGTGCCAGCAGGGCGGGTAACAGGGGTAGCACAGATACGCAGTATTTT.

The V call is TRBV9, the J call TRBJ1-2; D remains ambiguous. CDR1 and CDR2 (germline): SGDLS, YYNGEE. Trimming removed 0 bases at V and 1 base at J, with 13 bases between. The CDR3 contains 16 residues. This chain's CDR3 is CASSVELGGLNYGYTF. The CDR3 region has the DNA TGTGCCAGCAGCGTAGAGCTGGGTGGACTTAACTATGGCTACACCTTC.